Listed here are 24 T cell receptor beta chains from one sample, sequenced in a study of OX40 agonist ivuxolimab in advanced cancers. Sequencing used immunoSEQ multiplex PCR; TCRdb keeps in-frame clones, though not all of them. The table has tens of thousands of clones, 80% to 90% seen once. This material consisted of CD4+ or CD8+ T cells sorted from blood, taken in a trial of the OX40 agonist ivuxolimab. Receptor source: an adult with an advanced solid tumor such as melanoma, head and neck, liver or kidney cancer.

The rearrangement uses TRBV4-1 and TRBJ2-1, with 7 bases that match TRBD1. V lost 4 bases and J lost 6; bases outside the gene matches: 9. The germline gives CDR1 MGHRA, CDR2 YSYEKL. The CDR3 contains 15 residues. This chain's CDR3 is CASSPRQGPLNEQFF. As DNA, the CDR3 is TGCGCCAGCAGCCCCCGACAGGGACCACTCAATGAGCAGTTCTTC.

The chain employs TRBV4-1 and TRBJ1-1, with D perhaps TRBD1 (5 bases). CDR3 length: 16 amino acids. CDR1 and CDR2 (germline): MGHRA, YSYEKL. Trimming stripped 4 bases from V and 1 base from J, with 16 bases between. CDR3 in amino acids: CASSPRDGLSNTEAFF. DNA of the CDR3: TGCGCCAGCAGCCCGCGGGACGGCCTATCGAACACTGAAGCTTTCTTT.

The chain is built from TRBV10-3 and TRBJ1-3, with unresolved D. V was trimmed by 0 bases and J by 2 bases, leaving 2 bases between them. This CDR3 has 13 residues. The germline CDR1 and CDR2 sequences are ENHRY and SYGVKD. CDR3 in amino acids: CAISESAGNTIYF. CDR3 in DNA: TGTGCCATCAGTGAGTCCGCTGGAAACACCATATATTTT.

The chain combines TRBV4-1 with TRBJ2-7; D might be TRBD1 (5 bases). Trimming pared 4 bases from V and 0 bases from J, leaving 16 bases between. The length of the CDR3 is 16 residues. Per the germline V gene, CDR1 is MGHRA and CDR2 is YSYEKL. CDR3 amino acids: CASSPQARAPSYEQYF. CDR3 nucleotide sequence: TGCGCCAGCAGCCCCCAGGCCAGGGCTCCCTCCTACGAGCAGTACTTC.

This clone occurred a few times. The CDR3 protein is CASTPSGLANEQFF. CDR3 nucleotides: TGTGCCAGCACCCCCTCGGGGCTAGCCAATGAGCAGTTCTTC. J is TRBJ2-1 and V is TRBV7-9; the D gene could be TRBD1 or TRBD2 (5 bases each). V lost 7 bases to trimming and J lost 6 bases, with 16 bases between them. This CDR3 is 14 amino acids long. The V gene's germline CDR1 is SEHNR and CDR2 FQNEAQ (reference sequence).

This clone has only a few counts. V gene TRBV5-1 combines with J gene TRBJ1-6; possibly TRBD1 for D (5 bases). V was shortened by 7 bases and J by 7 bases, with 15 bases between the two germline ends. CDR1 is SGHRS, CDR2 YFSETQ, per germline. The CDR3 loop spans 14 amino acids. CDR3 sequence: CASDEGRENSPLHF. Written as DNA, the CDR3 is TGCGCCAGCGATGAGGGCAGGGAAAATTCACCCCTCCACTTT.

This chain joins TRBV9 and TRBJ2-3; a possible D gene is TRBD2 (6 bases). The CDR3 runs to 14 residues. V was clipped by 0 bases and J by 3 bases, with 8 bases between them. Germline V lookup: CDR1 SGDLS, CDR2 YYNGEE. This CDR3 reads CASSVETRTDTQYF. The CDR3 coding sequence is TGTGCCAGCAGCGTAGAGACTAGAACAGATACGCAGTATTTT.

This chain connects TRBV9 to TRBJ1-3; D not resolved. The CDR3 covers 10 residues. Germline V gene lookup returns CDR1 SGDLS and CDR2 YYNGEE. Trimming shortened V by 7 bases and J by 1 base, and 0 bases separated the two germline ends. The CDR3 nucleotides are TGTGCCAGCTCTGGAAACACCATATATTTT. It codes for CASSGNTIYF.

CDR3 residues: CASSPLKRGGEELFF. Written as DNA, the CDR3 is TGCGCCAGCAGCCCCTTGAAGCGGGGGGGCGAGGAGCTGTTTTTT. The chain links TRBV4-3 to TRBJ2-2, with 10 bases fitting TRBD2. With V trimmed by 4 bases and J by 10 bases, 9 bases remained unmatched. Germline CDR1 and CDR2: LGHNA and YSLEER. The CDR3 runs 15 residues.

V gene TRBV9 combines with J gene TRBJ2-7; perhaps TRBD1 as D (7 bases). V gave up 0 bases and J gave up 1 base, with 11 bases separating them. Germline-derived CDR1 and CDR2 are SGDLS and YYNGEE. This CDR3 contains 15 residues. CDR3 in DNA: TGTGCCAGCAGCGTAGATGCAGGGGGGTCCTACGAGCAGTACTTC. Residues: CASSVDAGGSYEQYF.

The V gene is TRBV7-2, the J gene TRBJ2-7, with TRBD2 matching over 8 bases. The CDR3 runs to 15 residues. The germline V gene has CDR1 SGHTA and CDR2 FQGNSA. The V segment lost 8 bases and the J segment 5 bases; nucleotides outside the gene matches: 14. The CDR3 DNA reads TGTGCCAGCCTCCACGCCGGCGGGGGGCCCCACGAGCAGTACTTC. It yields the protein CASLHAGGGPHEQYF. Looking up the rest from reference TRBV7-2 and TRBJ2-7 gives the full variable domain: GAGVSQSPSNKVTEKGKDVELRCDPISGHTALYWYRQSLGQGLEFLIYFQGNSAPDKSGLPSDRFSAERTGGSVSTLTIQRTQQEDSAVYLCASLHAGGGPHEQYFGPGTRLTVT.

This CDR3 is CASSYGTGYQETQYF. CDR3 nucleotide sequence: TGTGCCAGCAGTTACGGGACAGGGTACCAAGAGACCCAGTACTTC. V usage is TRBV6-5 and J usage is TRBJ2-5; TRBD1 agrees at 9 bases. The trim removed 2 bases at V and 0 bases at J, leaving 1 base unmatched. The CDR3 contains 15 residues. Per germline, CDR1 MNHEY and CDR2 SVGAGI.

A word on this clone: At one end, the junction sequence differs from germline, possibly due to a read error. The chain couples TRBV5-4 to TRBJ2-5; the match to TRBD2 covers 8 bases. Per the germline V gene, CDR1 is SGHNT and CDR2 is YYREEE (reference sequence). The CDR3 is made up of 14 amino acids. The CDR3 DNA is TGCCTTGTCGGGGCGGGGGGCCCCCAAGAGACCCAGTACTTC. Translating it yields CLVGAGGPQETQYF.

The rearrangement joins TRBV5-5 to TRBJ2-2; TRBD1 aligns across 10 bases. The CDR3 consists of 16 residues. V shed 3 bases, J shed 4 bases, and the junction held 6 bases outside the gene matches. The germline gives CDR1 SGHKS, CDR2 YYEKEE (reference sequence). The CDR3 sequence is CASSSGTGATTGELFF. CDR3 DNA: TGTGCCAGCAGCTCCGGGACAGGGGCTACCACCGGGGAGCTGTTTTTT. Combining the CDR3 with reference TRBV5-5 and TRBJ2-2 gives the whole variable domain DAGVTQSPTHLIKTRGQQVTLRCSPISGHKSVSWYQQVLGQGPQFIFQYYEKEERGRGNFPDRFSARQFPNYSSELNVNALLLGDSALYLCASSSGTGATTGELFFGEGSRLTVL.

This clone was seen only once. V usage is TRBV2 and J usage is TRBJ2-7; maybe TRBD2 (6 bases). This CDR3 region has 13 residues. Trimming left V 8 bases short and J 0 bases short, with 11 bases between. Germline-derived CDR1 and CDR2 are SNHLY and FYNNEI. CDR3 sequence (DNA): TGTGCCAGCTCGGGGGAACTCTCCTACGAGCAGTACTTC. Residues: CASSGELSYEQYF.

CDR3 sequence: CASSLEGLAGTASTDTQYF. DNA for the CDR3: TGTGCCAGCAGCCTTGAGGGACTAGCGGGGACTGCAAGCACAGATACGCAGTATTTT. The chain is built from TRBV4-2 and TRBJ2-3; the match to TRBD2 covers 13 bases. The CDR3 contains 19 residues. Per germline, CDR1 LGHNA and CDR2 YNFKEQ. J gave up 0 bases and V 4 bases, and 10 bases lay outside the gene matches.

The rearrangement links TRBV7-9 to TRBJ1-2; 8 bases are shared with TRBD1. CDR1 SEHNR and CDR2 FQNEAQ come from the germline V gene (reference sequence). The trim removed 4 bases at V and 6 bases at J, leaving 7 bases unmatched. The CDR3 extends over 14 amino acids. This chain's CDR3 is CASSYSGGADGYTF. The CDR3 nucleotides are TGTGCCAGCAGCTACTCAGGGGGCGCGGATGGCTACACCTTC.

V usage is TRBV5-1 and J usage is TRBJ1-1, with a weak D call TRBD1 (5 bases). Per the germline V gene, CDR1 is SGHRS and CDR2 is YFSETQ. This CDR3 comprises 17 residues. Trimming pared 0 bases from V and 5 bases from J, leaving 20 bases between. The CDR3 nucleotides read TGCGCCAGCAGCTTGGCTACTCGGAAAAGGGGAGGGACTGAAGCTTTCTTT. Encoded protein: CASSLATRKRGGTEAFF. The full variable domain, its missing parts supplied by reference TRBV5-1 and TRBJ1-1, is KAGVTQTPRYLIKTRGQQVTLSCSPISGHRSVSWYQQTPGQGLQFLFEYFSETQRNKGNFPGRFSGRQFSNSRSEMNVSTLELGDSALYLCASSLATRKRGGTEAFFGQGTRLTVV.

The chain recombines TRBV27 with TRBJ1-5; no clear D. V was cut by 3 bases and J by 4 bases, with 10 bases left in between. The length of the CDR3 is 14 residues. Germline CDR1 reads MNHEY; CDR2 reads SMNVEV (reference sequence). CDR3 sequence reads: CASSFIPNNQPQHF. The CDR3 region has the DNA TGTGCCAGCAGTTTTATCCCAAATAATCAGCCCCAGCATTTT.

The J gene is TRBJ2-2, the V gene TRBV4-1, with a tentative D call TRBD2 (6 bases). This CDR3 comprises 16 residues. Trimming cost V 0 bases and J 3 bases, with 11 bases left between them. The germline V gene encodes CDR1 MGHRA and CDR2 YSYEKL. Here the CDR3 reads CASSQDTGGYTGELFF. The DNA for the CDR3 is TGCGCCAGCAGCCAAGATACCGGGGGATACACCGGGGAGCTGTTTTTT.

The count of this clone is one. The CDR3 DNA reads as TGTGCCACCAGCAGGGACTTGGCCTACGAGCAGTACTTC. It yields the protein CATSRDLAYEQYF. The chain carries TRBV15 and TRBJ2-7; D is perhaps TRBD2 (5 bases). This CDR3 has 13 amino acids. Germline CDR1 is LNHNV and CDR2 is YYDKDF (reference sequence). Trimming took 3 bases from V and 2 from J, leaving 8 bases between them.

This sequence joins TRBV5-8 and TRBJ2-1, with 8 bases lining up with TRBD2. The germline V gene encodes CDR1 SGHTS and CDR2 YDEGEE. The CDR3 has 15 residues. With V trimmed by 1 base and J by 4 bases, 4 bases remained unmatched. This chain's CDR3 is CASSLRLAGYNEQFF. The CDR3 DNA reads TGTGCCAGCAGCTTGCGTTTAGCGGGGTACAATGAGCAGTTCTTC.

J is TRBJ2-2 and V is TRBV18; tentative D call: TRBD1 (5 bases). The V end was cut by 6 bases, the J end by 4 bases, with 15 bases between. CDR1 is KGHSH and CDR2 is LQKENI in the germline V gene. CDR3 length: 15 amino acids. In nucleotides, the CDR3 is TGTGCCAGCTCGCCCCCTGTGGGGCGCACCGGGGAGCTGTTTTTT. Translated: CASSPPVGRTGELFF.

The chain uses TRBV6-5 and TRBJ1-1, with 11 bases matching TRBD1. CDR3 length: 14 residues. J was trimmed by 4 bases and V by 3 bases; bases with no gene match: 1. Looked up from germline, CDR1 is MNHEY and CDR2 is SVGAGI. The CDR3 DNA is TGTGCCAGCAGTTATGGGACAGGGGGCACTGAAGCTTTCTTT. It encodes CASSYGTGGTEAFF.